These 29 T cell receptor beta chains came from one sample sequenced in a study of response to subunit inactivated influenza vaccine. TCRdb re-derived calls from the RT-PCR reads in MiXCR, one entry per CDR3 protein. The sample consists of 500,000 to 550,000 distinct CDR3 sequences, under 9% of them appearing once. Sequencing was performed on PBMCs from blood, taken less than 30 months after vaccination. These receptors all stem from a man aged 50 to 75 who received an inactivated influenza vaccine.

In this sample, this clonotype turned up a few times. This chain connects TRBV10-3 to TRBJ2-7, with D hard to call. This CDR3 is built from 17 residues. Germline V CDR1 and CDR2: ENHRY, SYGVKD. V was cut by 0 bases and J by 2 bases, with 17 bases left in between. CDR3: CAISESVLSLLTYEQYF. CDR3 sequence (DNA): TGTGCCATCAGTGAGTCCGTGCTTAGCCTCCTTACCTACGAGCAGTACTTC.

This sequence joins TRBV4-3 and TRBJ1-6; TRBD1 matches 7 bases. Germline V gene sequence: CDR1 LGHNA, CDR2 YSLEER. J gave up 2 bases and V 0 bases, and 7 bases lay outside the gene matches. The CDR3 sequence is 18 residues long. CDR3 sequence: CASSQDNSRGTYNSPLHF. The CDR3 coding sequence is TGCGCCAGCAGCCAAGATAATTCCAGGGGGACCTATAATTCACCCCTCCACTTT.

CDR3 loop: CASSLGPLAGDAIQYF. The CDR3 DNA is TGCGCCAGCAGCTTGGGGCCGCTAGCGGGAGACGCCATTCAGTACTTC. The V call is TRBV5-1, the J call TRBJ2-4; the match to TRBD2 covers 10 bases. CDR3 length: 16 amino acids. Germline CDR1 reads SGHRS; CDR2 reads YFSETQ. After removal of 0 bases from V and 9 bases from J, the junction contained 9 bases not matched to a gene.

The chain uses TRBV12-3 or TRBV12-4 and TRBJ1-4; D unclear. This CDR3 region has 15 residues. V was clipped by 3 bases and J by 1 base, with 9 bases between them. CDR3 in DNA: TGTGCCAGCAGTTTTTCCCGTATAACTAATGAAAAACTGTTTTTT. Translation: CASSFSRITNEKLFF.

This clonotype was counted many times. The chain couples TRBV9 to TRBJ2-7, with D tentatively TRBD2 (5 bases). CDR3 length equals 15 residues. Trimming left V 4 bases short and J 3 bases short, with 17 bases between. CDR1 and CDR2 from the germline V gene are SGDLS and YYNGEE. The CDR3 DNA is TGTGCCAGCAGCCCCAGCGGAGCCCTTCGCTACGAGCAGTACTTC. It is translated as CASSPSGALRYEQYF.

The rearrangement uses TRBV2 and TRBJ2-5, with a tentative D call TRBD2 (6 bases). This CDR3 is built from 12 residues. The V end was cut by 10 bases, the J end by 2 bases, with 11 bases between. Germline assignment: CDR1 SNHLY and CDR2 FYNNEI. The CDR3 sequence: CATLGSQETQYF. In DNA form, the CDR3 reads TGTGCCACCCTCGGGAGTCAAGAGACCCAGTACTTC.

This chain joins TRBV14 and TRBJ2-1, with 8 bases lining up with TRBD2. Germline CDR1 is SGHDN and CDR2 is FVKESK. This CDR3 spans 14 amino acids. The trim removed 0 bases at V and 15 bases at J, leaving 10 bases unmatched. DNA for the CDR3: TGTGCCAGCAGCCAAGACCTTAGCGGGACTCTACGGTTCTTC. Translation: CASSQDLSGTLRFF.

This clonotype was counted ten times or more. The rearrangement joins TRBV10-1 to TRBJ1-5; D remains unclear. This CDR3 has 13 amino acids. The germline V and J ends were trimmed by 3 bases and 8 bases, with 11 bases remaining between them. Germline V lookup: CDR1 WNHNN, CDR2 SYGVQD (reference sequence). CDR3 DNA sequence: TGCGCCAGCAGTGACCAGATCGGGGAGCCCCAGCATTTT. Residues: CASSDQIGEPQHF.

This clonotype was seen a few times. V usage is TRBV19 and J usage is TRBJ1-6; TRBD1 aligns across 12 bases. The CDR3 loop spans 17 amino acids. Germline V gene lookup returns CDR1 LNHDA and CDR2 SQIVND (reference sequence). Trimming cost V 10 bases and J 5 bases; bases outside gene matches: 12. Here the CDR3 reads CATRGTGGIWNNSPLHF. The CDR3 DNA reads as TGTGCCACGCGCGGGACAGGGGGCATTTGGAATAATTCACCCCTCCACTTT.

This clonotype was counted ten times or more. The chain uses TRBV20-1 and TRBJ2-3; weak D call: TRBD2 (5 bases). Germline CDR1 is DFQATT and CDR2 is SNEGSKA (reference sequence). The CDR3 has 18 amino acids. V gave up 0 bases and J gave up 0 bases, with 19 bases separating them. The CDR3 sequence: CSARDFRRATDSTDTQYF. The CDR3 nucleotides are TGCAGTGCTAGAGATTTTCGGCGGGCAACGGATAGCACAGATACGCAGTATTTT.

V usage is TRBV12-3 or TRBV12-4 and J usage is TRBJ2-7; D is uncertain. The CDR3 extends over 15 amino acids. Trimming took off 2 bases at V and 0 bases at J, with 11 bases between the two ends. CDR3 loop: CASSLLVRPSYEQYF. The CDR3 DNA reads TGTGCCAGCAGTTTACTCGTCAGGCCCTCCTACGAGCAGTACTTC.

This clonotype was recorded a few times. The rearrangement joins TRBV20-1 to TRBJ2-1; 9 bases match TRBD2. There are 15 residues in the CDR3. Germline V gene sequence: CDR1 DFQATT, CDR2 SNEGSKA (reference sequence). The V and J ends lost 6 bases and 7 bases, in that order; junction bases with no gene match: 13. The CDR3 DNA sequence: TGCAGTGCCCCACCGCGGGGGGGCCTAGAAAATGAGCAGTTCTTC. Residues: CSAPPRGGLENEQFF.

Many counts were recorded for this clonotype. The V call is TRBV12-3 or TRBV12-4, the J call TRBJ2-3; D is possibly TRBD1 or TRBD2 (6 bases each). The CDR3 sequence is 14 residues long. The germline V and J ends were trimmed by 3 bases and 4 bases, with 11 bases remaining between them. This CDR3 is CASSFGGPPDTQYF. CDR3 bases: TGTGCCAGCAGTTTTGGGGGGCCTCCAGATACGCAGTATTTT.

V is TRBV12-3 or TRBV12-4 and J is TRBJ2-1; 10 bases line up with TRBD1. The trim removed 6 bases at V and 4 bases at J, leaving 12 bases unmatched. CDR3 length equals 17 residues. The CDR3 region is CASSSTSGTGAYNEQFF. The DNA for the CDR3 is TGTGCCAGCAGCTCAACTTCCGGGACAGGGGCATACAATGAGCAGTTCTTC.

This chain joins TRBV20-1 and TRBJ2-5; 7 positions match TRBD2. With V trimmed by 4 bases and J by 3 bases, 5 bases remained unmatched. There are 13 residues in the CDR3. Per germline, CDR1 DFQATT and CDR2 SNEGSKA (reference sequence). The CDR3 nucleotides are TGCAGTGCTACCCTAGCGGATAAAGAGACCCAGTACTTC. It yields the protein CSATLADKETQYF.

The genes are TRBV7-2 and TRBJ2-1, with 9 bases lining up with TRBD2. The ends lost 0 bases at V and 4 bases at J; junction bases unmatched: 4. This CDR3 is built from 16 residues. Germline CDR1 SGHTA, CDR2 FQGNSA. The CDR3 loop is CASSLASGGVYNEQFF. The CDR3 coding sequence is TGTGCCAGCAGCTTAGCTAGCGGGGGAGTATACAATGAGCAGTTCTTC.

There are many counts of this clonotype. The rearrangement links TRBV4-1 to TRBJ1-1; D not certain. The length of the CDR3 is 14 residues. V lost 0 bases and J lost 4, with 9 bases in between. Germline CDR1 MGHRA, CDR2 YSYEKL. The CDR3 region is CASSQEAGLTEAFF. The CDR3 DNA is TGCGCCAGCAGCCAAGAGGCAGGCCTCACTGAAGCTTTCTTT.

This clonotype has only a few counts. The J gene is TRBJ1-2, the V gene TRBV10-3; 8 nucleotides match TRBD1. CDR1 is ENHRY and CDR2 is SYGVKD in the germline V gene. The CDR3 totals 14 residues. V lost 6 bases, J lost 5 bases, and 8 bases stayed unmatched. The CDR3 DNA reads as TGTGCCATCAGGGGGACAGGTCTCGGGTATGGCTACACCTTC. Translating gives CAIRGTGLGYGYTF.

The chain employs TRBV7-2 and TRBJ2-5; possibly TRBD2 for D (6 bases). There are 15 residues in the CDR3. Trimming cost V 1 base and J 2 bases, with 11 bases left between them. The V gene's germline CDR1 is SGHTA and CDR2 FQGNSA. CDR3 sequence: CASSLGGRQQETQYF. The DNA of the CDR3 is TGTGCCAGCAGCTTAGGTGGGAGGCAACAAGAGACCCAGTACTTC.

The chain is built from TRBV6-5 and TRBJ1-6; D not resolved. CDR1 is MNHEY and CDR2 is SVGAGI in the germline V gene. The CDR3 spans 16 residues. V shed 5 bases and J shed 6 bases, with 17 bases lying between them. This CDR3 is CASSTSRPGRNSPLHF. The CDR3 DNA follows: TGTGCCAGCAGTACCTCGCGGCCCGGACGTAATTCACCCCTCCACTTT.

This clonotype occurred many times. V and J are TRBV20-1 and TRBJ2-5; the D call may be TRBD1 or TRBD2 (6 bases each). Germline CDR1 and CDR2: DFQATT and SNEGSKA (reference sequence). Trimming removed 4 bases from V and 9 bases from J, with 18 bases in between. The CDR3 sequence is 13 residues long. The CDR3 is CSAIPGALAAQYF. The CDR3 DNA follows: TGCAGTGCTATACCGGGGGCCCTTGCGGCCCAGTACTTC.

This clonotype was seen only a few times. The rearrangement joins TRBV14 to TRBJ2-7; D gene ambiguous. Germline CDR1 is SGHDN and CDR2 is FVKESK. The CDR3 is 16 amino acids. Trimming shortened V by 5 bases and J by 3 bases, and 20 bases separated the two germline ends. DNA of the CDR3: TGTGCCAGCAGCAAAGGGTATTCCAGACTCCTCTACGAGCAGTACTTC. Its translation is CASSKGYSRLLYEQYF.

This clonotype was found many times. This chain joins TRBV7-8 and TRBJ2-3; no definite D call. V gave up 1 base and J gave up 4 bases, with 9 bases separating them. Germline V CDR1 and CDR2: SGHVS, FQNEAQ. The CDR3 consists of 14 residues. CDR3 in amino acids: CASSLVARPDTQYF. CDR3 nucleotide sequence: TGTGCCAGCAGCTTAGTAGCCAGACCAGATACGCAGTATTTT.

This clonotype was detected only a few times. J is TRBJ2-1 and V is TRBV5-1, with 10 positions matching TRBD2. The CDR3 spans 14 residues. Looked up from germline, CDR1 is SGHRS and CDR2 is YFSETQ. Losses at the gene ends were 2 bases for V and 7 bases for J; bases not matched to a gene: 3. This chain's CDR3 is CASSLQRGGNEQFF. In DNA form, the CDR3 reads TGCGCCAGCAGCTTACAGCGGGGGGGAAATGAGCAGTTCTTC.

This clonotype was observed a few times. The chain joins TRBV12-3 or TRBV12-4 to TRBJ1-6, with D unresolved. Trimming took 7 bases from V and 10 from J, leaving 14 bases between them. CDR3 size: 13 residues. In DNA, the CDR3 is TGTGCCAGCAACTCCTATTTGAGCTCACCCCTCCACTTT. This translates into CASNSYLSSPLHF.

This clonotype was observed at least ten times. The V and J genes are TRBV12-3 or TRBV12-4 and TRBJ2-5; 8 bases agree with TRBD2. There are 16 residues in the CDR3. Unmatched junction bases numbered 11, after V lost 1 base and J lost 7 bases. The CDR3, as DNA: TGTGCCAGCAGTTTAGTTGCGGGGGGTAAAGTAATGACCCAGTACTTC. This gives the protein CASSLVAGGKVMTQYF.

There are a few counts of this clonotype. The genes are TRBV5-1 and TRBJ2-3; D gene uncertain. V was trimmed by 3 bases and J by 1 base, leaving 12 bases between them. Per the germline V gene, CDR1 is SGHRS and CDR2 is YFSETQ. There are 15 residues in the CDR3. The CDR3 DNA follows: TGCGCCAGCAGCTCCCGTCCTGGGGGCACAGATACGCAGTATTTT. Its protein is CASSSRPGGTDTQYF.

This clonotype occurred a few times. J is TRBJ2-3 and V is TRBV27; no firm D call. Looked up from germline, CDR1 is MNHEY and CDR2 is SMNVEV (reference sequence). V was clipped by 3 bases and J by 5 bases, with 9 bases between them. The CDR3 has 13 amino acids. CDR3 bases: TGTGCCAGCAGTTTCGAGGCGGAAGATACGCAGTATTTT. Protein: CASSFEAEDTQYF.

This clonotype was observed many times. The rearrangement joins TRBV12-3 or TRBV12-4 to TRBJ1-4, with D possibly TRBD1 on 5 matching bases. The CDR3 spans 15 residues. V dropped 5 bases and J dropped 7 bases, with 17 bases sitting between them. The CDR3 protein is CASSGYQGEAEKLFF. CDR3 sequence (DNA): TGTGCCAGCAGTGGGTACCAGGGTGAGGCTGAAAAACTGTTTTTT.